This is a list of T cell receptor beta chains from one sample in a study of T cell repertoires in cytomegalovirus infection. TCRdb called the reads again in MiXCR, with one record for every CDR3 protein. Among roughly 230,000 distinct CDR3 sequences listed, about 18% were seen once. Sequencing was performed on CD8+ T cells from PBMCs. The receptors stem from a human donor in good health (CMV status not recorded). Some clones in this sample may be carry-over from other donors' samples. CDR3s include the opening cysteine and the closing phenylalanine or tryptophan. Each record gives: clone size, J gene, V gene, D gene, CDR3 DNA, CDR3 protein. A D gene is named only where the DNA matches it firmly. Only part of the rows carry a size: once, few, many, or a class if the clone is expanded.

>.|TRBJ2-3|TRBV12-3/TRBV12-4|.
TGTGCCAGCAGTCCTTCCCCAGGGGTGGATACGCAGTATTTT
CASSPSPGVDTQYF
>.|TRBJ1-2|TRBV2|.
TGTGCCAGCACCGACAGTTACTCAAACTATGGCTACACCTTC
CASTDSYSNYGYTF
>.|TRBJ1-2|TRBV14|.
TGTGCCAGCAGCCAATTTACAGCTTATGGCTACACCTTC
CASSQFTAYGYTF
>many|TRBJ2-5|TRBV11-2|.
TGTGCCAGCAGCTTAGGCCCAGGAGCAGGACAAGAGACCCAGTACTTC
CASSLGPGAGQETQYF
>many|TRBJ2-5|TRBV7-6|.
TGTGCCAGCAGCCCACAAGACGGAATTGAAGAGACCCAGTACTTC
CASSPQDGIEETQYF
>many|TRBJ2-1|TRBV7-6|.
TGTGCCAGCAGCTTAGAGTCAGGGTTTTTTCACAATGAGCAGTTCTTC
CASSLESGFFHNEQFF
>.|TRBJ2-1|TRBV19|.
TGTGCCAGTAGTACCTCGATGGGGTTCTCCTACAATGAGCAGTTCTTC
CASSTSMGFSYNEQFF
>few|TRBJ2-7|TRBV6-6|.
TGTGCCAGCAGGGAACGGGACAACCCGGTCTACGAGCAGTACTTC
CASRERDNPVYEQYF
>few|TRBJ1-2|TRBV29-1|.
TGCAGCGTGGGACGGGACTATGGCTACACCTTC
CSVGRDYGYTF
>.|TRBJ2-7|TRBV23-1|TRBD1
TGCGCCAGCAGTCAATCGAGGGTCGGGGGACAGGGTCTTTCCGAGCAGTACTTC
CASSQSRVGGQGLSEQYF
>few|TRBJ2-4|TRBV6-2/TRBV6-3|.
TGTGCCAGCAGTTACGTGGGGGGTACTAAAAACATTCAGTACTTC
CASSYVGGTKNIQYF
>many|TRBJ1-1|TRBV7-6|TRBD1
TGTGCCAGCAGCTTTGGTCAGGGGGGAACCTCTGAAGCTTTCTTT
CASSFGQGGTSEAFF
>few|TRBJ2-1|TRBV7-2|.
TGTGCCAGCAGCTTAAGGTGGGGGGGCCCGTTTGTGAATGAGCAGTTCTTC
CASSLRWGGPFVNEQFF
>few|TRBJ2-7|TRBV20-1|.
TGCAGTGCTAGAGGCCCGGGGTCTAGCTCCTACGAGCAGTACTTC
CSARGPGSSSYEQYF
>many|TRBJ1-1|TRBV7-2|.
TGTGCCAGCAGCTTAACCCTAGGACGGGGAAATGAAGCTTTCTTT
CASSLTLGRGNEAFF
>few|TRBJ2-3|TRBV7-9|.
TGTGCCAGCAGCTTCGGGAACAGGGAGAGGGCAGATACGCAGTATTTT
CASSFGNRERADTQYF
>many|TRBJ1-5|TRBV7-9|TRBD1
TGTGCCAGCAGCCCGACAGGGCGTACGGGGCAGCCCCAGCATTTT
CASSPTGRTGQPQHF
>.|TRBJ1-1|TRBV19|.
TGTGCCACCCGATTAGAGTTGAACACTGAAGCTTTCTTT
CATRLELNTEAFF
>.|TRBJ2-5|TRBV5-4|.
TGTGCCAGCAGCTTGGGTCAGGAGGTACCGGAGACCCAGTACTTC
CASSLGQEVPETQYF
>.|TRBJ1-5|TRBV29-1|.
TGCAGCGTTGAAGACGGAGTTCAGCCCCAGCATTTT
CSVEDGVQPQHF
>many|TRBJ2-7|TRBV7-2|.
TGTGCCAGCCAAACCAGGACCTACGAGCAGTACTTC
CASQTRTYEQYF
>few|TRBJ2-1|TRBV11-2|.
TGTGCCAGCAGCTTAGGGACTACGAACTACAATGAGCAGTTCTTC
CASSLGTTNYNEQFF